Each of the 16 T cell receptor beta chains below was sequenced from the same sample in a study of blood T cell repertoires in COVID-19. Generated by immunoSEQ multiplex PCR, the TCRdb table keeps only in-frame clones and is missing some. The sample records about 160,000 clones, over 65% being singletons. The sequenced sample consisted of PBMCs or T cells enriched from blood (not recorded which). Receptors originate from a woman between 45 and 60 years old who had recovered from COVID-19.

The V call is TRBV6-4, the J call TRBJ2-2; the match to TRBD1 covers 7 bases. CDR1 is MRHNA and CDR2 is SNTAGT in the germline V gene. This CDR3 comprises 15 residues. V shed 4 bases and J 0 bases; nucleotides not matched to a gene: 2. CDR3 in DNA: TGTGCCAGCAGTGTGGGACAGCCGAACACCGGGGAGCTGTTTTTT. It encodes CASSVGQPNTGELFF.

The chain's CDR3 is CASSLGFPATQYF. The CDR3 DNA reads as TGTGCCAGCAGTTTAGGCTTCCCAGCGACGCAGTATTTT. The chain recombines TRBV27 with TRBJ2-3; no definite D call. Germline assignment: CDR1 MNHEY and CDR2 SMNVEV (reference sequence). V was trimmed by 2 bases and J by 9 bases, leaving 12 bases between them. This CDR3 has 13 amino acids.

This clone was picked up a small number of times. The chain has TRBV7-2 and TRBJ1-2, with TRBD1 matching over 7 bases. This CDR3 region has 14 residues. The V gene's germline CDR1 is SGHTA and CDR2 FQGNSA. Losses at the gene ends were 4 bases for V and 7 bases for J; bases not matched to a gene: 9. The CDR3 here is CASSSGQPLRGYTF. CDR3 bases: TGTGCCAGCAGCTCGGGACAGCCATTACGTGGCTACACCTTC.

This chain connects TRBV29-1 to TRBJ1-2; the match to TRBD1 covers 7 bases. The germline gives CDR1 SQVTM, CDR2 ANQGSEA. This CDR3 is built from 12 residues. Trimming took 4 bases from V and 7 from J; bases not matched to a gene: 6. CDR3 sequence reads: CSVGGDSPGYTF. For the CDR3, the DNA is TGCAGCGTTGGAGGGGACAGTCCTGGCTACACCTTC. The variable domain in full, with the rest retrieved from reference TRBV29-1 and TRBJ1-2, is SAVISQKPSRDICQRGTSLTIQCQVDSQVTMMFWYRQQPGQSLTLIATANQGSEATYESGFVIDKFPISRPNLTFSTLTVSNMSPEDSSIYLCSVGGDSPGYTFGSGTRLTVV.

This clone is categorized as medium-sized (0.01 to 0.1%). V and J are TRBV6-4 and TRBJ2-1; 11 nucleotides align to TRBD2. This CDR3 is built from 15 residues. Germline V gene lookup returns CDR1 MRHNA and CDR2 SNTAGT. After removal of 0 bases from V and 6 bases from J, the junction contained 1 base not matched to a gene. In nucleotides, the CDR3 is TGTGCCAGCAGTGACTCTAGCGGGGGGGCCAATGAGCAGTTCTTC. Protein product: CASSDSSGGANEQFF.

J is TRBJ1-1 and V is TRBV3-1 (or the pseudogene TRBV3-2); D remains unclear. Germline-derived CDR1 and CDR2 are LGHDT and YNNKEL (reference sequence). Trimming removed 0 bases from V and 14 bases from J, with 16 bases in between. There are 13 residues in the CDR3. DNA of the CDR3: TGTGCCAGCAGCCAAGATGGCGGCAGTCGTTGGTTCTTT. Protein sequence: CASSQDGGSRWFF.

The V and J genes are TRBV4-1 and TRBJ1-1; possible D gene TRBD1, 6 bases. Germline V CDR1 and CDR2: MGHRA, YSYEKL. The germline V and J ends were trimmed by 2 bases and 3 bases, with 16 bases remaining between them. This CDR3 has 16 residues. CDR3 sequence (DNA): TGCGCCAGCAGCCAAAGAACAGGGCCCCCGTACACTGAAGCTTTCTTT. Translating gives CASSQRTGPPYTEAFF.

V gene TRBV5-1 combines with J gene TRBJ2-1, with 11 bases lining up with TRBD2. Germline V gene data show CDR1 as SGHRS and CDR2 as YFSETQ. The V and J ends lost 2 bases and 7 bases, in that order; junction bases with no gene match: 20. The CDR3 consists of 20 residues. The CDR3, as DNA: TGCGCCAGCAGCTTCGGTATAGCGGGAGGGGTGGGGAGCGCGCTGAATGAGCAGTTCTTC. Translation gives CASSFGIAGGVGSALNEQFF.

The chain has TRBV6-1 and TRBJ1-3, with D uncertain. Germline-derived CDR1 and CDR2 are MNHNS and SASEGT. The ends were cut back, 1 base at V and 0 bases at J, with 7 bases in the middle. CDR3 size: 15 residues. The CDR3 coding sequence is TGTGCCAGCAGTGAAGGGGCTGGCTCTGGAAACACCATATATTTT. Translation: CASSEGAGSGNTIYF.

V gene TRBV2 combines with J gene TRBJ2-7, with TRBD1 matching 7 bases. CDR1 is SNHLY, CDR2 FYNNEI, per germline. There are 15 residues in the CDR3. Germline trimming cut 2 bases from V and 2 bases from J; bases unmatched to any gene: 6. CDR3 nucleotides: TGTGCCAGCAGTGAAAGGCGCCAGGGGGCCTACGAGCAGTACGTC. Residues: CASSERRQGAYEQYV.

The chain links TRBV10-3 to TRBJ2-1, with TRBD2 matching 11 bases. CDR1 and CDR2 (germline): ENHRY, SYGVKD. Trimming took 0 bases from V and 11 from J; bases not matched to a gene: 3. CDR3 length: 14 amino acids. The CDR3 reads CAISESIAGGQQFF. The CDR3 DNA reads TGTGCCATCAGTGAGTCGATAGCGGGGGGGCAGCAGTTCTTC.

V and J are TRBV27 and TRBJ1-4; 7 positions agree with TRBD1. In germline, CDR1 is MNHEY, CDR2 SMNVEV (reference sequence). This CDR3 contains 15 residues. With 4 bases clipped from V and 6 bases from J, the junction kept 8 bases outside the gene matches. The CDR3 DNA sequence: TGTGCCAGCAGTTCGTCCCCACAGGGGTATGAAAAACTGTTTTTT. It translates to CASSSSPQGYEKLFF.

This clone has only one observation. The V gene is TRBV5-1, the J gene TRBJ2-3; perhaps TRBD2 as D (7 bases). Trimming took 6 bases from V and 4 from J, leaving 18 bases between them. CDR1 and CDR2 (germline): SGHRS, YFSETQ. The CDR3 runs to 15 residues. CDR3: CASNKGGVEADTQYF. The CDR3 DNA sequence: TGCGCCAGCAACAAAGGGGGGGTGGAAGCAGATACGCAGTATTTT.

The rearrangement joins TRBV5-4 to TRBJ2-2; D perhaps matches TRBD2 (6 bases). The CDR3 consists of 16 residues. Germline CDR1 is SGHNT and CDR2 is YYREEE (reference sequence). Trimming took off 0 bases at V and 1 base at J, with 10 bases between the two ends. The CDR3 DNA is TGTGCCAGCAGCTTGGGACTAGTAAAGAACACCGGGGAGCTGTTTTTT. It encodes CASSLGLVKNTGELFF.

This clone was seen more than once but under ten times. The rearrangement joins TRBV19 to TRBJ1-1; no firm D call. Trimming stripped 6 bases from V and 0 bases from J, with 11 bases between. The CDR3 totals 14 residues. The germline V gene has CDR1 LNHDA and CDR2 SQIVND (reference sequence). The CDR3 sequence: CASRNKALNTEAFF. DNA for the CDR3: TGTGCCAGTAGGAATAAAGCCCTGAACACTGAAGCTTTCTTT.

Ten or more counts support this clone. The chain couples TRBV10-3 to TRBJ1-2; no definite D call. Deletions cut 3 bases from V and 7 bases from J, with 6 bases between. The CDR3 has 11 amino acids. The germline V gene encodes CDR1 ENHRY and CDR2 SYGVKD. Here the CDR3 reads CAISETGGYTF. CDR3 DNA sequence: TGTGCCATCAGTGAAACGGGTGGCTACACCTTC.